The next 28 T cell receptor beta chains were all read from a single sample in a study of molecular identifiers for immune sequencing clone quantification. TCRdb fed the PCR reads into MiXCR, producing one record per CDR3 protein. This table holds just over 40,000 distinct CDR3 sequences, 18% found once. The sequencing sample was made of naive CD8+ T cells from blood, with Jurkat cell RNA spiked in. Subset: FACS-sorted CD8+CD4-CCR7+CD45RA+ naive T cells. These receptors were collected from a human donor in good health. Some libraries in this study had Jurkat cell RNA spiked in.

V and J are TRBV7-8 and TRBJ2-7; D is undetermined. The germline V gene has CDR1 SGHVS and CDR2 FQNEAQ. V was pared by 4 bases and J by 4 bases, with 5 bases between. The CDR3 loop spans 11 amino acids. CDR3 in amino acids: CASSSDYEQYF. DNA of the CDR3: TGTGCCAGCAGCTCCGATTACGAGCAGTACTTC.

This clonotype was picked up many times. The chain couples TRBV6-9 to TRBJ2-1; D gene uncertain. Deletions cut 6 bases from V and 0 bases from J, with 18 bases between. CDR1 and CDR2 from the germline V gene are MNHGY and SVAAGI. CDR3 length: 17 amino acids. CDR3 DNA: TGTGCCAGCAGAAGAGGTGGTCCCCACCCCTCCTACAATGAGCAGTTCTTC. This translates into CASRRGGPHPSYNEQFF.

This clonotype was observed a handful of times. V and J are TRBV6-2 or TRBV6-3 and TRBJ2-1; a weak D match, TRBD2 (6 bases). The CDR3 runs to 12 residues. Germline CDR1 MNHEY, CDR2 SVGEGT. The germline V and J ends were trimmed by 5 bases and 9 bases, with 11 bases remaining between them. The CDR3 DNA reads TGTGCCAGCAGTCGACTAGAGGGTGAGCAGTTCTTC. Residues: CASSRLEGEQFF.

This clonotype was counted ten times or more. The rearrangement links TRBV7-9 to TRBJ2-1, with 9 positions matching TRBD2. The CDR3 spans 13 residues. V lost 5 bases to trimming and J lost 10 bases; unmatched junction nucleotides: 6. Germline V gives CDR1 SEHNR, CDR2 FQNEAQ (reference sequence). The CDR3 DNA sequence: TGTGCCAGCAGCCGGGGACTAGCTAGGGAGCAGTTCTTC. It yields the protein CASSRGLAREQFF.

Details on this clonotype: A much more abundant neighbour one base away suggests this may be a read error. The chain employs TRBV12-3 or TRBV12-4 and TRBJ2-1, with TRBD2 as a possible D gene (5 bases). CDR3 length: 15 residues. This CDR3 reads CASSLLGSPGNGQFF. DNA for the CDR3: TGTGCCAGCAGTTTATTGGGTTCCCCCGGGAATGGGCAGTTCTTC.

This clonotype was detected many times. The gene calls are TRBV29-1 and TRBJ1-1, with D perhaps matching TRBD1 (6 bases). V lost 3 bases, J lost 11 bases, and 22 bases lay in between. This CDR3 contains 14 residues. Per the germline V gene, CDR1 is SQVTM and CDR2 is ANQGSEA. As DNA, the CDR3 is TGCAGCGTTGACGAGGGGGATAGGGTGGGGATCGCTTTCTTT. Translation: CSVDEGDRVGIAFF. The full variable domain, its missing parts supplied by reference TRBV29-1 and TRBJ1-1, is SAVISQKPSRDICQRGTSLTIQCQVDSQVTMMFWYRQQPGQSLTLIATANQGSEATYESGFVIDKFPISRPNLTFSTLTVSNMSPEDSSIYLCSVDEGDRVGIAFFGQGTRLTVV.

The chain uses TRBV20-1 and TRBJ2-1; a possible D gene is TRBD2 (6 bases). V was trimmed by 1 base and J by 0 bases, leaving 10 bases between them. The germline gives CDR1 DFQATT, CDR2 SNEGSKA (reference sequence). The CDR3 totals 15 residues. As DNA, the CDR3 is TGCAGTGCTAGAGCCTACGGGAGCTCCTACAATGAGCAGTTCTTC. This gives the protein CSARAYGSSYNEQFF.

This clonotype was seen ten or more times. This rearrangement joins TRBV7-3 to TRBJ2-1; D remains unclear. The CDR3 covers 13 residues. V gave up 3 bases and J gave up 3 bases, with 6 bases separating them. From germline, CDR1 is SGHTA and CDR2 FQGTGA. CDR3 in DNA: TGTGCCAGCAGCTTTTCTAGCTACAATGAGCAGTTCTTC. Protein: CASSFSSYNEQFF.

This clonotype was detected a few times. This chain links TRBV19 with TRBJ1-6; 9 bases are a match to TRBD1. With 9 bases clipped from V and 7 bases from J, the junction kept 4 bases outside the gene matches. The CDR3 has 13 amino acids. Germline values: CDR1 LNHDA, CDR2 SQIVND (reference sequence). CDR3 sequence (DNA): TGTGCCAGCCGGGACAGGGCGAATTCACCCCTCCACTTT. Translated, it gives CASRDRANSPLHF. The variable domain in full, completed from reference TRBV19 and TRBJ1-6, reads DGGITQSPKYLFRKEGQNVTLSCEQNLNHDAMYWYRQDPGQGLRLIYYSQIVNDFQKGDIAEGYSVSREKKESFPLTVTSAQKNPTAFYLCASRDRANSPLHFGNGTRLTVT.

The rearrangement uses TRBV7-8 and TRBJ2-1; the D gene could be TRBD1 or TRBD2 (5 bases each). V was trimmed by 5 bases and J by 0 bases, leaving 17 bases between them. The germline V gene has CDR1 SGHVS and CDR2 FQNEAQ. The CDR3 extends over 17 amino acids. CDR3 coding DNA: TGTGCCAGCAGCCCGGCCCCCGGGACCTTCTCCTACAATGAGCAGTTCTTC. Its protein is CASSPAPGTFSYNEQFF.

This clonotype was counted ten times or more. The V and J genes are TRBV25-1 and TRBJ2-1; 8 bases agree with TRBD1. The V segment lost 4 bases and the J segment 6 bases; nucleotides outside the gene matches: 5. Looked up from germline, CDR1 is MGHDK and CDR2 is SYGVNS. This CDR3 contains 14 residues. Here the CDR3 reads CASSVWDRPNEQFF. CDR3 coding DNA: TGTGCCAGCAGTGTATGGGACAGGCCCAATGAGCAGTTCTTC.

This clonotype was seen repeatedly, ten times or more. The V call is TRBV9, the J call TRBJ2-3; the D is unclear. CDR1 is SGDLS and CDR2 is YYNGEE in the germline V gene. Between the trimmed V and J ends, which lost 0 bases and 5 bases, there was a span of 7 bases. The CDR3 length is 13 residues. CDR3 sequence: CASSVVPKDTQYF. In DNA form, the CDR3 reads TGTGCCAGCAGCGTAGTACCGAAAGATACGCAGTATTTT.

About this clonotype itself: This sequence may be a read error, since a much larger clone differs from it by one base. Likely a read error: the CDR3 ends without its conserved phenylalanine or tryptophan. The V call is TRBV13, the J call TRBJ1-3, with 9 bases identical to TRBD1. This CDR3 has 17 amino acids. Germline V gene lookup returns CDR1 PRHDT and CDR2 FYEKMQ (reference sequence). With 2 bases clipped from V and 2 bases from J, the junction kept 7 bases outside the gene matches. The CDR3 is CASSLSLTGGAGNTIYS. CDR3 nucleotides: TGTGCCAGCAGCTTAAGCCTGACAGGGGGAGCTGGAAACACCATATATTCT.

This clonotype was observed once. This clone may be a read error of a much larger clone one base away. V usage is TRBV9 and J usage is TRBJ2-7, with D perhaps being TRBD1 or TRBD2 (5 bases each). Per germline, CDR1 SGDLS and CDR2 YYNGEE. CDR3 size: 15 residues. Between the trimmed V and J ends, which lost 2 bases and 0 bases, there was a span of 12 bases. CDR3: CASSVTPGSSYEQYF. Here the CDR3 DNA reads TGTGCCAGCAGCGTCACTCCAGGGAGCTCCTACGAGCAGTACTTC.

This clonotype has ten or more counts. V and J are TRBV7-9 and TRBJ2-6; no firm D call. The CDR3 runs 14 residues. The germline V and J ends were trimmed by 4 bases and 4 bases, with 8 bases remaining between them. Germline loops: CDR1 SEHNR, CDR2 FQNEAQ (reference sequence). Here the CDR3 reads CASSSLGGANVLTF. CDR3 bases: TGTGCCAGCAGCTCCCTGGGGGGGGCCAACGTCCTGACTTTC.

Here the CDR3 reads CARDRHNQPQHF. The DNA of the CDR3 is TGTGCCCGGGACCGACACAATCAGCCCCAGCATTTT. The gene calls are TRBV30 and TRBJ1-5; the D gene is possibly TRBD1 (5 bases). V gave up 8 bases and J gave up 3 bases, with 11 bases separating them. Germline loops: CDR1 GTSNPN, CDR2 SVGIG (reference sequence). The CDR3 length is 12 residues.

This sequence joins TRBV29-1 and TRBJ2-1; 9 nucleotides align to TRBD1. The CDR3 has 18 amino acids. V lost 0 bases to trimming and J lost 8 bases; unmatched junction nucleotides: 17. CDR1 SQVTM and CDR2 ANQGSEA come from the germline V gene. Here the CDR3 DNA reads TGCAGCGTTGAAGATTTGGCCTGGGCGGGACAGGGTGGAGATGAGCAGTTCTTC. It is translated as CSVEDLAWAGQGGDEQFF.

In its sample, this clonotype was seen many times. The chain recombines TRBV5-1 with TRBJ2-7; D gene unclear. The CDR3 contains 13 residues. The germline gives CDR1 SGHRS, CDR2 YFSETQ. Trimming shortened V by 1 base and J by 3 bases, and 8 bases separated the two germline ends. CDR3 sequence (DNA): TGCGCCAGCAGCTTGTCCCAGAGCTACGAGCAGTACTTC. Residues: CASSLSQSYEQYF.

This clonotype was detected many times. The V and J genes are TRBV6-5 and TRBJ2-2; D uncertain. The germline V and J ends were trimmed by 6 bases and 1 base, with 9 bases remaining between them. The CDR3 spans 14 residues. Germline-derived CDR1 and CDR2 are MNHEY and SVGAGI. Here the CDR3 reads CASRPGLNTGELFF. Written as DNA, the CDR3 is TGTGCCAGCAGGCCCGGATTGAACACCGGGGAGCTGTTTTTT.

This clonotype was seen at least ten times. The chain employs TRBV6-5 and TRBJ2-4, with D maybe TRBD1 (6 bases). The germline V gene has CDR1 MNHEY and CDR2 SVGAGI. Trimming removed 5 bases at V and 5 bases at J, with 13 bases between. The CDR3 covers 14 residues. CDR3 loop: CASSPPGQENIQYF. The CDR3 bases are TGTGCCAGCAGTCCGCCGGGACAAGAAAACATTCAGTACTTC.

This chain connects TRBV4-3 to TRBJ1-1; the D is unclear. V was cut by 1 base and J by 7 bases, with 13 bases left in between. CDR3 length equals 14 residues. Germline CDR1 LGHNA, CDR2 YSLEER. CDR3 DNA sequence: TGCGCCAGCAGCCAAGTAACAGATCATTTTGAAGCTTTCTTT. It yields the protein CASSQVTDHFEAFF.

At least ten counts were recorded for this clonotype. The gene calls are TRBV7-2 and TRBJ2-7; unclear D gene. Germline assignment: CDR1 SGHTA and CDR2 FQGNSA. Trimming shortened V by 6 bases and J by 3 bases, and 15 bases separated the two germline ends. The CDR3 covers 14 residues. CDR3 sequence (DNA): TGTGCCAGCAGTTACAAGAAGGGTTTCTACGAGCAGTACTTC. Amino acids: CASSYKKGFYEQYF. The variable domain in full, completed from reference TRBV7-2 and TRBJ2-7, reads GAGVSQSPSNKVTEKGKDVELRCDPISGHTALYWYRQSLGQGLEFLIYFQGNSAPDKSGLPSDRFSAERTGGSVSTLTIQRTQQEDSAVYLCASSYKKGFYEQYFGPGTRLTVT.

The chain combines TRBV11-2 with TRBJ2-2; the match to TRBD2 covers 9 bases. The CDR3 consists of 15 residues. V shed 3 bases, J shed 5 bases, and the junction held 4 bases outside the gene matches. Germline CDR1 reads SGHAT; CDR2 reads FQNNGV. CDR3 protein: CASSLTSGETGELFF. For the CDR3, the DNA is TGTGCCAGCAGCTTGACTAGCGGAGAAACCGGGGAGCTGTTTTTT.

This clonotype has a count of ten or more. This rearrangement joins TRBV5-6 to TRBJ2-7, with TRBD2 matching over 12 bases. The V gene's germline CDR1 is SGHDT and CDR2 YYEEEE. The CDR3 consists of 13 residues. V lost 0 bases to trimming and J lost 12 bases; unmatched junction nucleotides: 4. The CDR3 reads CASSLGLAGDLYF. CDR3 nucleotides: TGTGCCAGCAGCTTGGGACTAGCGGGAGATCTGTACTTC.

The sample holds many counts of this clonotype. This chain links TRBV6-2 or TRBV6-3 with TRBJ2-1, with 12 bases fitting TRBD2. Germline V gives CDR1 MNHEY, CDR2 SVGEGT. This CDR3 has 18 amino acids. V gave up 0 bases and J gave up 0 bases; unmatched junction bases: 3. CDR3 residues: CASSYSGLAGFSYNEQFF. The CDR3, as DNA: TGTGCCAGCAGTTACTCCGGACTAGCGGGATTCTCCTACAATGAGCAGTTCTTC.

There are many counts of this clonotype. J is TRBJ2-7 and V is TRBV20-1; TRBD2 matches at 7 bases. CDR1 and CDR2 from the germline V gene are DFQATT and SNEGSKA (reference sequence). The CDR3 extends over 15 amino acids. The trim removed 5 bases at V and 6 bases at J, leaving 16 bases unmatched. The CDR3 sequence: CSAEGERDPPREQYF. CDR3 bases: TGCAGTGCTGAAGGGGAGCGGGACCCACCCCGCGAGCAGTACTTC.

V gene TRBV5-6 combines with J gene TRBJ2-2; D gene uncertain. V lost 5 bases, J lost 5 bases, and 4 bases lay in between. CDR3 size: 11 residues. Germline-derived CDR1 and CDR2 are SGHDT and YYEEEE. CDR3 nucleotide sequence: TGTGCCAGCAGTCAAACCGGGGAGCTGTTTTTT. Translated, it gives CASSQTGELFF. The whole variable domain, remainder taken from reference TRBV5-6 and TRBJ2-2, is DAGVTQSPTHLIKTRGQQVTLRCSPKSGHDTVSWYQQALGQGPQFIFQYYEEEERQRGNFPDRFSGHQFPNYSSELNVNALLLGDSALYLCASSQTGELFFGEGSRLTVL.

On this clonotype: This may arise from a read error, as a much more abundant clone is one base away. The rearrangement uses TRBV28 and TRBJ2-7; 10 bases line up with TRBD2. In germline, CDR1 is MDHEN, CDR2 SYDVKM. The CDR3 runs 14 residues. In DNA, the CDR3 is TGTGCCAGCAGTCTAAGACTAGCGGGCTACGAGCAGCACTTC. It yields the protein CASSLRLAGYEQHF.